Shown below are 13 T cell receptor beta chains from a single sample sequenced in a study of blood T cell repertoires in COVID-19. Method: immunoSEQ multiplex PCR; TCRdb's copy keeps in-frame clones and lacks some. The sample records about 310,000 clones, about 89% being singletons. The sample taken for sequencing was PBMCs or T cells enriched from blood (not recorded which). These receptors were collected from a man between 60 and 75 years old who had recovered from COVID-19.

This clone came up a few times. This chain connects TRBV15 to TRBJ1-5; perhaps TRBD1 as D (5 bases). Looked up from germline, CDR1 is LNHNV and CDR2 is YYDKDF (reference sequence). V was shortened by 5 bases and J by 6 bases, with 8 bases between the two germline ends. The CDR3 length is 12 residues. CDR3 amino acids: CATSFQGQPQHF. DNA for the CDR3: TGTGCCACCAGCTTCCAGGGTCAGCCCCAGCATTTT.

The table lists this clone with a count of one. The V gene is TRBV11-2, the J gene TRBJ1-2; TRBD1 agrees at 7 bases. CDR1 is SGHAT, CDR2 FQNNGV, per germline. V shed 3 bases and J 8 bases; nucleotides not matched to a gene: 6. The CDR3 spans 13 residues. CDR3 nucleotides: TGTGCCAGCAGCTTGGCCAGGGGGACGGGCTACACCTTC. Its translation is CASSLARGTGYTF.

This chain connects TRBV7-9 to TRBJ2-3; TRBD2 is a possible D gene (5 bases). CDR1 is SEHNR, CDR2 FQNEAQ, per germline (reference sequence). This CDR3 is built from 16 residues. Trimming shortened V by 5 bases and J by 0 bases, and 15 bases separated the two germline ends. The DNA for the CDR3 is TGTGCCAGCAGCCTAGATACACGGACTAGCACAGATACGCAGTATTTT. Protein product: CASSLDTRTSTDTQYF.

This chain links TRBV27 with TRBJ2-3; TRBD2 matches 10 bases. J lost 3 bases, V lost 2 bases, and 8 bases had no gene match. CDR1 is MNHEY, CDR2 SMNVEV, per germline (reference sequence). CDR3 length equals 17 residues. The CDR3 region is CASSLQILAGETDTQYF. In nucleotides, the CDR3 is TGTGCCAGCAGTTTACAGATCCTAGCGGGAGAAACAGATACGCAGTATTTT.

The gene calls are TRBV5-1 and TRBJ2-2; D may be TRBD1 (7 bases). Germline V gene data show CDR1 as SGHRS and CDR2 as YFSETQ. CDR3 length: 14 amino acids. V gave up 9 bases and J gave up 1 base, with 13 bases separating them. The CDR3: CATYQGGNTGELFF. CDR3 coding DNA: TGCGCCACGTATCAGGGGGGGAACACCGGGGAGCTGTTTTTT.

This chain links TRBV29-1 with TRBJ2-1, with D perhaps matching TRBD2 (5 bases). The germline CDR1 and CDR2 sequences are SQVTM and ANQGSEA. V was cut by 7 bases and J by 1 base, with 20 bases left in between. The length of the CDR3 is 16 residues. The CDR3 spells CSALGGLERSYNEQFF. The CDR3 DNA follows: TGCAGCGCCCTGGGCGGTCTCGAGCGGTCCTACAATGAGCAGTTCTTC.

The rearrangement links TRBV6-6 to TRBJ2-7; possibly TRBD1 for D (6 bases). The germline CDR1 and CDR2 sequences are MNHNY and SVGAGI (reference sequence). V dropped 5 bases and J dropped 0 bases, with 20 bases sitting between them. This CDR3 is built from 17 residues. The CDR3 loop is CASSPRLRTASSYEQYF. The CDR3 DNA reads TGTGCCAGCAGTCCCCGTCTTCGGACAGCGAGCTCCTACGAGCAGTACTTC.

The chain carries TRBV7-9 and TRBJ2-7; 9 positions agree with TRBD1. With 3 bases clipped from V and 4 bases from J, the junction kept 4 bases outside the gene matches. This CDR3 is 14 amino acids long. Per germline, CDR1 SEHNR and CDR2 FQNEAQ (reference sequence). CDR3: CASSFETGGYEQYF. The DNA of the CDR3 is TGTGCCAGCAGCTTCGAGACAGGGGGGTACGAGCAGTACTTC. Drawing the rest from reference TRBV7-9 and TRBJ2-7, the complete variable domain is DTGVSQNPRHKITKRGQNVTFRCDPISEHNRLYWYRQTLGQGPEFLTYFQNEAQLEKSRLLSDRFSAERPKGSFSTLEIQRTEQGDSAMYLCASSFETGGYEQYFGPGTRLTVT.

The chain joins TRBV5-1 to TRBJ2-7; 8 nucleotides agree with TRBD1. Germline V gene lookup returns CDR1 SGHRS and CDR2 YFSETQ. The length of the CDR3 is 15 residues. V was clipped by 2 bases and J by 8 bases; unmatched bases: 12. The CDR3 here is CASSLQTGTGNKQYF. The CDR3 DNA reads as TGCGCCAGCAGCTTACAAACCGGGACAGGTAACAAGCAGTACTTC.

CDR3 nucleotide sequence: TGTGCCAGCAGTTACTTGGGGGGAGCCAATCAGCCCCAGCATTTT. Translated: CASSYLGGANQPQHF. The chain couples TRBV6-5 to TRBJ1-5; D may be TRBD1 (5 bases). The CDR3 extends over 15 amino acids. V was clipped by 1 base and J by 3 bases, with 10 bases between them. Germline V gene sequence: CDR1 MNHEY, CDR2 SVGAGI.

The chain uses TRBV28 and TRBJ1-5; 11 bases align to TRBD1. Trimming cost V 6 bases and J 6 bases; bases outside gene matches: 4. Per germline, CDR1 MDHEN and CDR2 SYDVKM. The CDR3 totals 14 residues. CDR3 bases: TGTGCCAGCAGCCGGACAGGGGGCTTTCAGCCCCAGCATTTT. The encoded protein is CASSRTGGFQPQHF.

The J gene is TRBJ2-7, the V gene TRBV11-2; TRBD1 aligns across 8 bases. V shed 5 bases, J shed 3 bases, and the junction held 6 bases outside the gene matches. CDR3 length equals 14 residues. The V gene's germline CDR1 is SGHAT and CDR2 FQNNGV. The CDR3 DNA reads as TGTGCCAGCAGCACGGACAGGGTCCGCTACGAGCAGTACTTC. Amino acid sequence: CASSTDRVRYEQYF.

This clone is a singleton in its sample. One end of the junction fails to match germline, which may point to a read error. The chain combines TRBV6-5 with TRBJ1-1; 9 nucleotides line up with TRBD1. CDR3 size: 14 residues. Germline loops: CDR1 MNHEY, CDR2 SVGAGI. Written as DNA, the CDR3 is TGTGCCAGCAATTACAGGGGGCGGAACACTGAAGCTTTCTTT. It encodes CASNYRGRNTEAFF.